Listed here are 2 T cell receptor beta chains from one sample, sequenced in a study of blood T cell repertoires in COVID-19. Profiling relied on immunoSEQ multiplex PCR, and the TCRdb table lists in-frame clones only, not all of them. The table shows about 110,000 clones, with 70% to 90% occurring only once. The sample consisted of peripheral blood. The receptor set was obtained from a woman between 70 and 85 years old who had recovered from COVID-19.

The rearrangement links TRBV18 to TRBJ2-7, with 12 nucleotides matching TRBD1. CDR3 length equals 15 residues. The germline V gene has CDR1 KGHSH and CDR2 LQKENI. The junction had 4 bases not matched to a gene; V was cut back by 3 bases and J by 4 bases. The DNA of the CDR3 is TGTGCCAGCTCACCGGGGGACAGGGGGCCTTACGAGCAGTACTTC. It translates to CASSPGDRGPYEQYF.

This clone was seen only once. This chain connects TRBV7-6 to TRBJ2-5; 8 positions match TRBD2. CDR1 is SGHVS and CDR2 is FNYEAQ in the germline V gene. The CDR3 is made up of 15 amino acids. Trimming at V came to 0 bases and at J to 5 bases, leaving 5 bases not matched to a gene. The CDR3 DNA reads as TGTGCCAGCAGCTTAGCTGCGGGGGGCGGGGAGACCCAGTACTTC. Its translation: CASSLAAGGGETQYF.